The 22 T cell receptor beta chains below were found in one sample sequenced in a study of CD8 T cells in ankylosing spondylitis. Study-wide results and caveats: The study identified a TCR beta motif of several highly homologous variants that appeared characteristic of ankylosing spondylitis blood.

TCRdb re-called the 5' RACE reads through MiXCR, storing one row per CDR3 protein. The sample lists 500,000 to 550,000 distinct CDR3 sequences; 9.5% to 15% were seen once. These receptors have no identified antigens. The source material was blood, either unsorted or a sorted T cell fraction (not recorded which). All receptors derive from a male donor with ankylosing spondylitis.

This clonotype has only a few counts. This chain connects TRBV24-1 to TRBJ2-2; 14 bases line up with TRBD2. The germline V gene has CDR1 KGHDR and CDR2 SFDVKD. CDR3 length: 19 residues. The junction had 5 bases not matched to a gene; V was cut back by 0 bases and J by 3 bases. Written as DNA, the CDR3 is TGTGCCACCAGTGATTTGACCGGGACTAGCGGGAGCTACACCGGGGAGCTGTTTTTT. Residues: CATSDLTGTSGSYTGELFF.

The gene calls are TRBV20-1 and TRBJ1-2, with 7 bases lining up with TRBD1. Germline CDR1 is DFQATT and CDR2 is SNEGSKA (reference sequence). CDR3 length equals 13 residues. J lost 6 bases, V lost 4 bases, and 8 bases had no gene match. CDR3 amino acids: CSAIQGLSDGYTF. CDR3 DNA: TGCAGTGCTATACAGGGGCTTTCGGATGGCTACACCTTC.

This clonotype was picked up many times. For the CDR3, the DNA is TGTGCCAGTGGGTATAAAGCCTACGAGCAGTACTTC. Protein: CASGYKAYEQYF. The rearrangement joins TRBV27 to TRBJ2-7; no firm D call. CDR3 length: 12 amino acids. Germline loops: CDR1 MNHEY, CDR2 SMNVEV (reference sequence). V gave up 9 bases and J gave up 2 bases, with 11 bases separating them.

A remark on this clonotype: It is likely a read error, because the conserved phenylalanine at the end of the CDR3 is missing. The chain has TRBV5-1 and TRBJ2-3, with 8 bases lining up with TRBD1. Germline trimming cut 4 bases from V and 1 base from J; bases unmatched to any gene: 2. There are 14 residues in the CDR3. Germline V lookup: CDR1 SGHRS, CDR2 YFSETQ. CDR3: CASSQDRGTDTQYS. CDR3 DNA: TGCGCCAGCAGCCAGGACAGGGGCACAGATACGCAGTATTCT.

J is TRBJ1-6 and V is TRBV11-2, with D possibly TRBD1 on 5 matching bases. The V end lost 0 bases, the J end lost 4 bases, and 19 bases lay between the germline ends. CDR1 SGHAT and CDR2 FQNNGV come from the germline V gene. The CDR3 spans 19 residues. CDR3 amino acids: CASSLDQWVQGAYNSPLHF. In nucleotides, the CDR3 is TGTGCCAGCAGCTTAGATCAGTGGGTCCAAGGGGCTTATAATTCACCCCTCCACTTT.

A few counts support this clonotype. The chain carries TRBV24-1 and TRBJ2-1; TRBD2 might be the D (6 bases). The germline gives CDR1 KGHDR, CDR2 SFDVKD. The CDR3 is made up of 16 amino acids. Trimming took off 8 bases at V and 5 bases at J, with 21 bases between the two ends. CDR3 DNA: TGTGCCACCACACCGACCAGGTCGGGGGACCACAATGAGCAGTTCTTC. Amino acids: CATTPTRSGDHNEQFF.

This clonotype has more than one count but fewer than ten. The chain couples TRBV7-9 to TRBJ2-2; D uncertain. The V end was cut by 9 bases, the J end by 8 bases, with 19 bases between. Germline V lookup: CDR1 SEHNR, CDR2 FQNEAQ (reference sequence). The CDR3 covers 14 residues. The CDR3 reads CASAGPTLGGELFF. Here the CDR3 DNA reads TGTGCCAGTGCCGGGCCGACCTTAGGAGGGGAGCTGTTTTTT.

This clonotype was seen repeatedly, ten times or more. The J gene is TRBJ1-5, the V gene TRBV5-1; D ambiguous. This CDR3 is 13 amino acids long. Germline V gene sequence: CDR1 SGHRS, CDR2 YFSETQ. V gave up 0 bases and J gave up 5 bases, with 6 bases separating them. CDR3: CASSLGADQPQHF. In DNA, the CDR3 is TGCGCCAGCAGCTTGGGGGCAGATCAGCCCCAGCATTTT.

This clonotype was counted ten times or more. The genes are TRBV12-3 or TRBV12-4 and TRBJ2-3; weak D call: TRBD1 (6 bases). CDR3 length equals 14 residues. Trimming removed 2 bases at V and 2 bases at J, with 8 bases between. The CDR3 DNA is TGTGCCAGCAGTTTAAACAGGGCCACAGATACGCAGTATTTT. Translated: CASSLNRATDTQYF.

Many counts were recorded for this clonotype. This chain links TRBV15 with TRBJ1-5; 7 nucleotides line up with TRBD1. The germline gives CDR1 LNHNV, CDR2 YYDKDF (reference sequence). The CDR3 consists of 15 residues. V trimming: 0 bases; J trimming: 5 bases; junction bases outside the gene matches: 4. The CDR3 DNA is TGTGCCACCAGCAGAGACGGACAGGCGGATCAGCCCCAGCATTTT. Translating gives CATSRDGQADQPQHF.

The chain has TRBV18 and TRBJ2-1; D is possibly TRBD2 (6 bases). V gave up 3 bases and J gave up 2 bases, with 14 bases separating them. This CDR3 has 16 amino acids. CDR1 and CDR2 from the germline V gene are KGHSH and LQKENI. This CDR3 reads CASSPSGTETYNEQFF. CDR3 in DNA: TGTGCCAGCTCACCTTCCGGGACTGAAACCTACAATGAGCAGTTCTTC.

CDR3 sequence (DNA): TGTGCCAGCAGCTGGGGGGGGAACTCCTACGAGCAGTACTTC. Translating it yields CASSWGGNSYEQYF. This rearrangement joins TRBV7-9 to TRBJ2-7; 7 bases match TRBD2. The V gene's germline CDR1 is SEHNR and CDR2 FQNEAQ (reference sequence). After removal of 4 bases from V and 0 bases from J, the junction contained 3 bases not matched to a gene. The CDR3 runs to 14 residues.

The chain joins TRBV5-1 to TRBJ2-1, with a tentative D call TRBD1 (5 bases). The CDR3 loop spans 15 amino acids. Trimming removed 0 bases at V and 7 bases at J, with 14 bases between. CDR1 is SGHRS and CDR2 is YFSETQ in the germline V gene. CDR3 coding DNA: TGCGCCAGCAGCTTGGAAGGGGATCTTGGGAATGAGCAGTTCTTC. As protein: CASSLEGDLGNEQFF.

This clonotype was counted only a few times. This chain uses TRBV5-1 with TRBJ2-3; maybe TRBD2 (7 bases). The ends were cut back, 6 bases at V and 6 bases at J, with 20 bases in the middle. The CDR3 consists of 15 residues. Germline values: CDR1 SGHRS, CDR2 YFSETQ. CDR3 in DNA: TGCGCCAGCACCTGGGGGGGGACACCCCCGGATACGCAGTATTTT. Translation: CASTWGGTPPDTQYF. The full variable domain, its missing parts supplied by reference TRBV5-1 and TRBJ2-3, is KAGVTQTPRYLIKTRGQQVTLSCSPISGHRSVSWYQQTPGQGLQFLFEYFSETQRNKGNFPGRFSGRQFSNSRSEMNVSTLELGDSALYLCASTWGGTPPDTQYFGPGTRLTVL.

There are a few counts of this clonotype. The rearrangement links TRBV9 to TRBJ2-7; 9 bases line up with TRBD1. The J segment lost 2 bases and the V segment lost 0 bases, leaving 6 bases of the junction unmatched. CDR1 is SGDLS and CDR2 is YYNGEE in the germline V gene. The CDR3 is made up of 16 amino acids. CDR3 residues: CASSVATGQGTYEQYF. As DNA, the CDR3 is TGTGCCAGCAGCGTAGCTACAGGACAGGGGACCTACGAGCAGTACTTC.

This clonotype occurred a few times. The V call is TRBV5-1, the J call TRBJ2-1; 10 bases are shared with TRBD2. Losses at the gene ends were 2 bases for V and 3 bases for J; bases not matched to a gene: 5. CDR1 SGHRS and CDR2 YFSETQ come from the germline V gene. The CDR3 extends over 16 amino acids. The CDR3 DNA sequence: TGCGCCAGCAGCTTTGAAGGGACTAGCGACTACAATGAGCAGTTCTTC. This sequence encodes CASSFEGTSDYNEQFF.

This sequence joins TRBV6-1 and TRBJ2-7; 8 bases map to TRBD2. Losses at the gene ends were 7 bases for V and 3 bases for J; bases not matched to a gene: 8. The CDR3 contains 14 residues. Germline CDR1 is MNHNS and CDR2 is SASEGT. CDR3 amino acids: CASKERELDYEQYV. In DNA form, the CDR3 reads TGTGCCAGCAAGGAGCGGGAGCTTGACTACGAGCAGTACGTC.

This rearrangement joins TRBV5-6 to TRBJ1-2; D might be TRBD1 (5 bases). Germline V gives CDR1 SGHDT, CDR2 YYEEEE. The CDR3 sequence is 13 residues long. Trimming took off 1 base at V and 4 bases at J, with 8 bases between the two ends. CDR3 region: CASSLSDSYGYTF. The CDR3 nucleotides are TGTGCCAGCAGCTTGTCTGACAGCTATGGCTACACCTTC.

In its sample, this clonotype was seen a few times. The V gene is TRBV11-2, the J gene TRBJ2-4, with TRBD2 identical over 8 bases. V trimming: 4 bases; J trimming: 1 base; junction bases outside the gene matches: 9. The CDR3 loop spans 17 amino acids. CDR1 is SGHAT and CDR2 is FQNNGV in the germline V gene. The CDR3 loop is CASSSIGGETAKNIQYF. As DNA, the CDR3 is TGTGCCAGCAGCTCGATCGGGGGGGAAACGGCCAAAAACATTCAGTACTTC.

This clonotype appeared a few times. V and J are TRBV12-3 or TRBV12-4 and TRBJ2-3, with a weak D call TRBD2 (5 bases). V was cut by 11 bases and J by 4 bases, with 13 bases left in between. The CDR3 consists of 12 residues. The CDR3 sequence is CAGGYGPDTQYF. The DNA of the CDR3 is TGTGCCGGCGGGTATGGTCCAGATACGCAGTATTTT.

This chain uses TRBV6-5 with TRBJ1-2; no firm D call. V was pared by 4 bases and J by 2 bases, with 14 bases between. Germline assignment: CDR1 MNHEY and CDR2 SVGAGI. The CDR3 is 15 amino acids. The chain's CDR3 is CASSSLHRGNYGYTF. The CDR3 bases are TGTGCCAGCAGTTCGCTTCACCGGGGAAACTATGGCTACACCTTC.

The CDR3 region has the DNA TGTGCCAGCAGCTTTCGTGGATACACCGGGGAGCTGTTTTTT. It yields the protein CASSFRGYTGELFF. This sequence joins TRBV7-9 and TRBJ2-2; D is ambiguous. This CDR3 region has 14 residues. Germline CDR1 SEHNR, CDR2 FQNEAQ (reference sequence). Trimming took off 3 bases at V and 3 bases at J, with 8 bases between the two ends.